Listed below are T cell receptor beta chains from one sample, sequenced in a study of blood T cells in healthy people across ages. TCRdb re-analysed the 5' RACE reads in MiXCR, keeping a single row per CDR3 protein. Seen here are 1.5 million to 2 million distinct CDR3 sequences, around half observed once, and the top ten hold 2% to 2.5%. The sample was blood. Every receptor here comes from a woman aged 40 to 50 in good health. Each CDR3 is given with its conserved first and last residue. Fields, in order: J gene, D gene, clone size, V gene, CDR3 protein, CDR3 DNA. The D gene is left open where the match is weak. The listing skips clone size in some rows; elsewhere it reads once, few, many or a size class.

>TRBJ1-2|TRBD1|once|TRBV4-2
CASNPSPDRGVYGYTF
TGTGCCAGCAACCCATCGCCCGACAGGGGTGTCTATGGCTACACCTTC
>TRBJ2-5|TRBD1|NA|TRBV20-1
CSAPPGQVQETQYF
TGCAGTGCTCCCCCGGGACAGGTCCAAGAGACCCAGTACTTC
>TRBJ2-7|TRBD2|NA|TRBV20-1
CSASPLTSGVSYEQYF
TGCAGTGCTAGCCCGCTGACTAGCGGGGTTTCCTACGAGCAGTACTTC
>TRBJ1-2|NA|NA|TRBV24-1
CATSDWQGTGYTF
TGTGCCACCAGTGATTGGCAGGGGACTGGCTACACCTTC
>TRBJ1-2|NA|NA|TRBV24-1
CATSNGLNGGYTF
TGTGCCACCAGTAACGGATTAAACGGTGGCTACACCTTC
>TRBJ2-3|TRBD2|many|TRBV4-3
CASSQGLAGGTDTQYF
TGTGCCAGCAGCCAGGGACTAGCGGGGGGCACAGATACGCAGTATTTT
>TRBJ2-3|TRBD2|few|TRBV4-1
CASSHPGPGGDTQYF
TGCGCCAGCAGCCACCCGGGACCGGGGGGAGATACGCAGTATTTT
>TRBJ2-1|NA|NA|TRBV20-1
CSAPGNIKGDEQFF
TGCAGTGCCCCGGGGAACATCAAGGGCGATGAGCAGTTCTTC
>TRBJ1-2|NA|NA|TRBV20-1
CSAKRPSHGYTF
TGCAGTGCTAAAAGGCCCAGCCATGGCTACACCTTC
>TRBJ2-1|NA|NA|TRBV7-2
CASSSKTRSSYNEQFF
TGTGCCAGCAGCTCGAAAACTCGGAGCTCCTACAATGAGCAGTTCTTC
>TRBJ2-1|TRBD1|NA|TRBV6-6
CASSTRQGLTGYNEQFF
TGTGCCAGCAGTACTCGACAGGGCCTTACGGGTTACAATGAGCAGTTCTTC
>TRBJ2-5|NA|NA|TRBV10-3
CAIRIPQETQYF
TGTGCCATCAGAATACCTCAAGAGACCCAGTACTTC
>TRBJ2-1|TRBD2|NA|TRBV7-9
CASSLSGGVPNEQFF
TGTGCCAGCAGCTTAAGCGGGGGGGTCCCAAATGAGCAGTTCTTC
>TRBJ2-6|NA|NA|TRBV9
CASSVARSSSGANVLTF
TGTGCCAGCAGCGTCGCCAGGTCCAGCTCTGGGGCCAACGTCCTGACTTTC
>TRBJ2-3|NA|few|TRBV7-9
CASSKIATAGDTQYF
TGTGCCAGCAGCAAAATAGCGACGGCGGGAGATACGCAGTATTTT
>TRBJ1-4|TRBD1|once|TRBV6-2/TRBV6-3
CASRGTGTEKLFF
TGTGCCAGCAGAGGGACAGGGACTGAAAAACTGTTTTTT
>TRBJ2-6|NA|NA|TRBV20-1
CSARDVLAGGANVLTF
TGCAGTGCTAGAGATGTGCTAGCAGGTGGGGCCAACGTCCTGACTTTC
>TRBJ2-2|TRBD1|NA|TRBV29-1
CSAIKRQGIAGELFF
TGCAGCGCGATTAAGAGACAGGGCATCGCCGGGGAGCTGTTTTTT
>TRBJ2-6|TRBD1|NA|TRBV20-1
CSAPPQGQLRSGANVLTF
TGCAGTGCTCCTCCGCAGGGACAGCTCCGCTCTGGGGCCAACGTCCTGACTTTC
>TRBJ2-7|NA|NA|TRBV5-1
CASSLDRVEYEQYF
TGCGCCAGCAGCTTGGACAGGGTTGAATACGAGCAGTACTTC
>TRBJ1-4|TRBD1|NA|TRBV4-3
CASSQERSGTGSEKLFF
TGCGCCAGCAGCCAAGAGAGGAGCGGGACAGGGAGTGAAAAACTGTTTTTT
>TRBJ2-5|NA|NA|TRBV5-1
CASSSITQETQYF
TGCGCCAGCAGCTCCATAACCCAAGAGACCCAGTACTTC
>TRBJ1-4|NA|few|TRBV18
CASSYRAANEKLFF
TGTGCCAGCTCATACAGGGCTGCAAATGAAAAACTGTTTTTT
>TRBJ2-7|NA|NA|TRBV24-1
CATSPWSSYNEQYF
TGTGCCACCAGCCCTTGGAGCTCCTACAATGAGCAGTACTTC
>TRBJ2-7|NA|few|TRBV18
CASSPPRGFSAEQYF
TGTGCCAGCTCACCACCGCGAGGGTTCTCGGCCGAGCAGTACTTC
>TRBJ2-1|NA|few|TRBV11-3
CASSFADGVENEQFF
TGTGCCAGCAGCTTCGCCGACGGGGTAGAAAATGAGCAGTTCTTC
>TRBJ1-1|NA|few|TRBV12-3/TRBV12-4
CASSLEVSEDMGTEAFF
TGTGCCAGCAGTTTAGAGGTCTCCGAAGACATGGGAACTGAAGCTTTCTTT
>TRBJ2-3|TRBD2|few|TRBV29-1
CSVGPDGGSTDTQYF
TGCAGCGTTGGTCCCGACGGGGGGAGCACAGATACGCAGTATTTT
>TRBJ2-7|TRBD1|NA|TRBV6-2/TRBV6-3
CASSRGTGVSDEQYF
TGTGCCAGCAGCCGGGGGACAGGGGTTTCCGACGAGCAGTACTTC
>TRBJ2-5|NA|few|TRBV2
CASLPQLQETQYF
TGTGCCAGCCTGCCCCAGTTACAAGAGACCCAGTACTTC
>TRBJ2-5|NA|many|TRBV20-1
CSARAGETQYF
TGCAGTGCTAGAGCCGGAGAGACCCAGTACTTC
>TRBJ2-3|NA|NA|TRBV20-1
CSAPRSGRTDTQYF
TGCAGTGCCCCCCGGAGCGGCCGCACAGATACGCAGTATTTT
>TRBJ2-3|NA|NA|TRBV20-1
CSARGRGDTQYF
TGCAGTGCTAGAGGGAGAGGAGATACGCAGTATTTT
>TRBJ2-5|NA|NA|TRBV24-1
CATSAASGKETQYF
TGTGCCACCAGTGCCGCCAGCGGTAAAGAGACCCAGTACTTC
>TRBJ2-5|NA|NA|TRBV6-4
CASSDIGRQQYF
TGTGCCAGCAGTGACATTGGCAGGCAGCAGTACTTC
>TRBJ2-7|NA|NA|TRBV12-3/TRBV12-4
CASSTTGRIGYEQYF
TGTGCCAGCAGCACGACAGGGAGGATTGGGTACGAGCAGTACTTC
>TRBJ2-7|NA|NA|TRBV6-2/TRBV6-3
CASKVAASYEQYF
TGTGCCAGCAAGGTGGCAGCCTCCTACGAGCAGTACTTC